The 9 T cell receptor beta chains reported below all come from one sample, sequenced in a study of OX40 agonist ivuxolimab in advanced cancers. This table comes from immunoSEQ multiplex PCR, and its TCRdb copy is limited to in-frame clones, with some not included. The sample lists some 89,000 clones; 84% were seen once. The sample in question was CD4+ or CD8+ T cells sorted from blood, obtained in a trial of the OX40 agonist ivuxolimab. Receptor source: an adult with an advanced solid tumor such as melanoma, head and neck, liver or kidney cancer.

The chain combines TRBV2 with TRBJ1-6, with 7 nucleotides matching TRBD1. Germline assignment: CDR1 SNHLY and CDR2 FYNNEI. After removal of 7 bases from V and 7 bases from J, the junction contained 7 bases not matched to a gene. The CDR3 extends over 14 amino acids. The CDR3 DNA reads as TGTGCCAGCAAGGGGACAGCCCCGAATTCACCCCTCCACTTT. Translated, it gives CASKGTAPNSPLHF.

This chain uses TRBV5-1 with TRBJ1-1, with D hard to call. CDR1 is SGHRS and CDR2 is YFSETQ in the germline V gene. The V end lost 4 bases, the J end lost 10 bases, and 23 bases lay between the germline ends. The CDR3 has 15 amino acids. The CDR3 here is CASSARTTDESAAFF. The CDR3 DNA is TGCGCCAGCAGCGCACGCACCACGGACGAGTCCGCAGCTTTCTTT.

This rearrangement joins TRBV5-1 to TRBJ2-5, with D tentatively TRBD2 (6 bases). Germline V gene lookup returns CDR1 SGHRS and CDR2 YFSETQ. CDR3 size: 14 residues. V was cut by 1 base and J by 3 bases, with 10 bases left in between. The CDR3 DNA sequence: TGCGCCAGCAGCTTGTGGGAGGCCAAAGAGACCCAGTACTTC. Translating it yields CASSLWEAKETQYF.

In its sample, this clone was seen once. The chain uses TRBV11-2 and TRBJ1-2, with a weak D call TRBD1 (5 bases). V was trimmed by 3 bases and J by 5 bases, leaving 16 bases between them. This CDR3 spans 15 amino acids. The germline CDR1 and CDR2 sequences are SGHAT and FQNNGV. For the CDR3, the DNA is TGTGCCAGCAGCTTCCAGTCCAGGGCAGCTTATGGCTACACCTTC. Translating gives CASSFQSRAAYGYTF.

This clone was seen a few times. The chain combines TRBV7-6 with TRBJ2-7; D uncertain. Germline assignment: CDR1 SGHVS and CDR2 FNYEAQ. The CDR3 has 12 residues. The V and J ends lost 2 bases and 12 bases respectively, with 14 bases between them. The chain's CDR3 is CASSLQSGMPYF. The DNA for the CDR3 is TGTGCCAGCAGCTTACAATCGGGTATGCCGTACTTC.

The chain employs TRBV7-2 and TRBJ2-7; TRBD2 matches 8 bases. The CDR3 consists of 14 residues. Per germline, CDR1 SGHTA and CDR2 FQGNSA. J was trimmed by 2 bases and V by 6 bases; bases with no gene match: 6. The CDR3 DNA reads as TGTGCCAGCAGTCTTAGCGGGGCAACCTACGAGCAGTACTTC. Its translation is CASSLSGATYEQYF.

The chain has TRBV7-2 and TRBJ2-3, with 8 bases matching TRBD2. The CDR3 has 17 residues. The trim removed 2 bases at V and 2 bases at J, leaving 9 bases unmatched. The germline CDR1 and CDR2 sequences are SGHTA and FQGNSA. This chain's CDR3 is CASSLSGRGGVTDTQYF. CDR3 DNA sequence: TGTGCCAGCAGCTTAAGTGGACGGGGGGGTGTCACAGATACGCAGTATTTT.

This clone has more than one count but fewer than ten. This chain uses TRBV7-2 with TRBJ1-5; D unclear. Germline V lookup: CDR1 SGHTA, CDR2 FQGNSA. CDR3 length: 13 residues. Trimming took 5 bases from V and 8 from J, leaving 13 bases between them. CDR3 in amino acids: CASSPRSLEPQHF. CDR3 DNA: TGTGCCAGCAGCCCGAGGTCCTTGGAGCCCCAGCATTTT.

The V and J genes are TRBV5-1 and TRBJ2-5; TRBD1 agrees at 11 bases. V lost 4 bases and J lost 4; bases outside the gene matches: 9. This CDR3 region has 16 residues. Germline V CDR1 and CDR2: SGHRS, YFSETQ. This CDR3 reads CASSPRRDRGVETQYF. In DNA, the CDR3 is TGCGCCAGCAGCCCCCGCCGGGACAGGGGGGTAGAGACCCAGTACTTC.